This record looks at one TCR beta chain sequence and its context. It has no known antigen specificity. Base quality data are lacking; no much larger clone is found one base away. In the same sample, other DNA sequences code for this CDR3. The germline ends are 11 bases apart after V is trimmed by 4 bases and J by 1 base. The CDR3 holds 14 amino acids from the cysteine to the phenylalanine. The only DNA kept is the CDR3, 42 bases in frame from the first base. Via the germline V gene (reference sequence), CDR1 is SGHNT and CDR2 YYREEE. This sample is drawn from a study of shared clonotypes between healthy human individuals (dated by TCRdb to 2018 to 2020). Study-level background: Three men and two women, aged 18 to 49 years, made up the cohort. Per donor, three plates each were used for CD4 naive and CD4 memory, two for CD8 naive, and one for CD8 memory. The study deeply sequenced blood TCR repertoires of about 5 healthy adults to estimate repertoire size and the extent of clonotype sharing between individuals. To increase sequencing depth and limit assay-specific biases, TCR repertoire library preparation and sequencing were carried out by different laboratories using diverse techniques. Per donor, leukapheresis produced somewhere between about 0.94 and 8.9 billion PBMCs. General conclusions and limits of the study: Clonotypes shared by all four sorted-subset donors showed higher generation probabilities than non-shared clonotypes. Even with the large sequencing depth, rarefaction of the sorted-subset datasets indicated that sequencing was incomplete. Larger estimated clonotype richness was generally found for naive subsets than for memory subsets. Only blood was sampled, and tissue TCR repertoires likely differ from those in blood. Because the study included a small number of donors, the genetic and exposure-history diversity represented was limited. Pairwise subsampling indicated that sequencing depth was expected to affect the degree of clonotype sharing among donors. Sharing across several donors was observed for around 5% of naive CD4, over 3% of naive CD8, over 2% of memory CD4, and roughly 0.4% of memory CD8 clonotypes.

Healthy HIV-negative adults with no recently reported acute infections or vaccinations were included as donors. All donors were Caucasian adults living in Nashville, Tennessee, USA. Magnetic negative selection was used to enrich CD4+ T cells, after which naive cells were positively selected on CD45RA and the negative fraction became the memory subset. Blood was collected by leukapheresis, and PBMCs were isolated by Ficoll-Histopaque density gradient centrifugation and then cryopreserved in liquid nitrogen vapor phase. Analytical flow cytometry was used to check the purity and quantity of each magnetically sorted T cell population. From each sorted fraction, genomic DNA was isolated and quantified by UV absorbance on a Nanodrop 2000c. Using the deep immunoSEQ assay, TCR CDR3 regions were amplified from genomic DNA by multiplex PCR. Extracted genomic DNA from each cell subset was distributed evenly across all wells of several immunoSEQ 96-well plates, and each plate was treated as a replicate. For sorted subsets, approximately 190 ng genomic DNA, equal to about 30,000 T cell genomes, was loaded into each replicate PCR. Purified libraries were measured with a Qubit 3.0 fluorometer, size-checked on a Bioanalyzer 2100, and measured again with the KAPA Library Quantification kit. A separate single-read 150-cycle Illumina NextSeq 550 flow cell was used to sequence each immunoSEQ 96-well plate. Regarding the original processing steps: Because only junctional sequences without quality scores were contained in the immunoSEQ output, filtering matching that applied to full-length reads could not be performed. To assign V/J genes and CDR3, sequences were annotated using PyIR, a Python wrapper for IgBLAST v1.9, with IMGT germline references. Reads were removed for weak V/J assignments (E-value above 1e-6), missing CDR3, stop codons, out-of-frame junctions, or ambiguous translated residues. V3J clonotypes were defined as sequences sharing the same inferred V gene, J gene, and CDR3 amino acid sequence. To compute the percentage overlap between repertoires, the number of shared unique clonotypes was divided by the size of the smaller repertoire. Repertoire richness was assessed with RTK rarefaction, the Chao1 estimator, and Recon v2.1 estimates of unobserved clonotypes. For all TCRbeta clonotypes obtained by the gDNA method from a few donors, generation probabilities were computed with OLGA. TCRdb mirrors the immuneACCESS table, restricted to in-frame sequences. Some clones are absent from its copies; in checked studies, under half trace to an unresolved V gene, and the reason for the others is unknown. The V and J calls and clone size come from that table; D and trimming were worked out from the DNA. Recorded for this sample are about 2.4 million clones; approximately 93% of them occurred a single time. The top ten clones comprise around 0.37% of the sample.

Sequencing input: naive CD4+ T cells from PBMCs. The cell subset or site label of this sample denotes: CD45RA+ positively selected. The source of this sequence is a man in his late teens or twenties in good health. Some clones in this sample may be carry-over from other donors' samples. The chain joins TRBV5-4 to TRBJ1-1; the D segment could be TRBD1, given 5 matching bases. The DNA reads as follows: TGTGCCAGCAGCCTCCCCGGGGGGAACACTGAAGCTTTCTTT. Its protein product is CASSLPGGNTEAFF.